These T cell receptor beta chains were read from a single sample in a study of blood T cell repertoires in COVID-19. The data were produced by immunoSEQ multiplex PCR, yet TCRdb's version contains in-frame clones alone and is incomplete. The sample lists 120,000 or so clones, more than 75% occurring once. Source material: peripheral blood. These receptors came from a human donor in a cohort sampled during active COVID-19. The CDR3 runs from the conserved cysteine through the conserved F or W. The order of the fields is J gene, V gene, D gene, clone size, CDR3 protein, CDR3 DNA. D genes are given only for firm matches. Not all rows give a size; the values are once, few, many and, for expanded clones, a class.

TRBJ2-7,TRBV18,.,few,CASSPPTSYEQYF,TGTGCCAGCTCACCACCGACTAGTTACGAGCAGTACTTC
TRBJ2-3,TRBV19,TRBD2,.,CASMTSGGASDTQYF,TGTGCCAGTATGACTAGCGGGGGGGCGTCAGATACGCAGTATTTT
TRBJ1-5,TRBV7-2,.,.,CASSLRERGPQHF,TGTGCCAGCAGCTTAAGGGAACGGGGGCCCCAGCATTTT
TRBJ1-2,TRBV7-9,TRBD1,.,CASSLTDRGSDTF,TGTGCCAGCAGCCTCACCGACAGGGGGTCTGACACCTTC
TRBJ2-7,TRBV7-2,TRBD2,.,CASSPLGGRASYEQYF,TGTGCCAGCAGCCCCCTTGGTGGGAGGGCCTCCTACGAGCAGTACTTC
TRBJ1-2,TRBV18,.,.,CASSSGDGYTF,TGTGCCAGCTCCTCAGGGGATGGCTACACCTTC
TRBJ2-2,TRBV3-1/TRBV3-2,TRBD2,.,CASSHILAGPKTNTGELFF,TGTGCCAGCAGCCACATCTTAGCGGGGCCAAAGACGAACACCGGGGAGCTGTTTTTT
TRBJ2-7,TRBV20-1,TRBD1,.,CSASRGTGYSYEQYF,TGCAGTGCCAGTCGAGGGACAGGTTACTCCTACGAGCAGTACTTC
TRBJ2-2,TRBV21-1,.,.,CASSKVMGQSLSNTGELFF,TGTGCCAGCAGCAAAGTAATGGGGCAGTCCCTTTCAAACACCGGGGAGCTGTTTTTT
TRBJ2-3,TRBV24-1,TRBD1,.,CATSDPSGGVDTQYF,TGTGCCACCAGTGATCCATCAGGGGGCGTAGATACGCAGTATTTT
TRBJ2-1,TRBV18,TRBD2,.,CASSPIFEAGGPNEQFF,TGTGCCAGCTCACCCATTTTCGAAGCGGGGGGTCCCAATGAGCAGTTCTTC
TRBJ1-2,TRBV29-1,.,.,CSVETRRTANYGYTF,TGCAGCGTTGAAACTAGACGGACAGCTAACTATGGCTACACCTTC
TRBJ2-1,TRBV13,.,.,CASSVGGGEQFF,TGTGCCAGCAGTGTAGGAGGGGGCGAGCAGTTCTTC
TRBJ2-1,TRBV6-4,TRBD2,.,CASSDSRAGGPREQFF,TGTGCCAGCAGTGACTCGCGAGCGGGGGGGCCAAGAGAGCAGTTCTTC
TRBJ2-7,TRBV11-2,.,.,CASSSRALGSFGTYEQYF,TGTGCCAGCAGCTCTAGAGCCCTAGGGAGTTTTGGTACCTACGAGCAGTACTTC
TRBJ1-2,TRBV7-9,.,.,CASSPLSRVGDGYTF,TGTGCCAGCAGCCCACTCTCGAGAGTCGGTGATGGCTACACCTTC
TRBJ2-5,TRBV5-1,TRBD1,.,CASSPGQPQETQYF,TGCGCCAGCAGCCCGGGACAGCCACAAGAGACCCAGTACTTC
TRBJ1-4,TRBV21-1,.,.,CASARSEKLFF,TGTGCCAGCGCGCGGAGTGAAAAACTGTTTTTT
TRBJ1-2,TRBV29-1,TRBD1,.,CSVRRQGVNYGYTF,TGCAGCGTTCGGAGACAGGGAGTTAACTATGGCTACACCTTC
TRBJ2-2,TRBV11-1,TRBD2,few,CASSLAPSGGTGELFF,TGTGCCAGCAGCTTAGCCCCCAGCGGGGGAACCGGGGAGCTGTTTTTT
TRBJ2-7,TRBV25-1,TRBD1,.,CASSVQGQGTSYEQYF,TGTGCCAGCAGTGTTCAGGGACAGGGAACCTCCTACGAGCAGTACTTC
TRBJ1-3,TRBV24-1,.,few,CATSDSGGNTIYF,TGTGCCACCAGTGATTCCGGTGGAAACACCATATATTTT
TRBJ2-1,TRBV5-4,TRBD2,.,CASSSAGLAGGPRNEQFF,TGTGCCAGCAGCTCAGCGGGCTTAGCGGGAGGGCCACGGAATGAGCAGTTCTTC
TRBJ1-1,TRBV19,.,.,CASSILQMGAQGNTEAFF,TGTGCCAGTAGTATACTGCAAATGGGGGCGCAGGGGAACACTGAAGCTTTCTTT
TRBJ2-7,TRBV18,.,.,CASSPAGNPYEQYF,TGTGCCAGCTCCCCAGCCGGGAATCCCTACGAGCAGTACTTC
TRBJ2-1,TRBV10-3,TRBD2,.,CAISEVPGLAGARGYNEQFF,TGTGCCATCAGTGAGGTTCCGGGACTAGCGGGAGCGCGGGGATACAATGAGCAGTTCTTC
TRBJ2-1,TRBV6-4,.,.,CASPLLSSYNEQFF,TGTGCCAGCCCCCTCCTCAGCTCCTACAATGAGCAGTTCTTC
TRBJ1-6,TRBV28,.,.,CASSSQGLPALSPLHF,TGTGCCAGCAGCTCCCAGGGACTTCCGGCACTCTCACCCCTCCACTTT
TRBJ1-5,TRBV4-1,.,few,CASSQGQTSNQPQHF,TGCGCCAGCAGCCAAGGACAGACATCCAATCAGCCCCAGCATTTT
TRBJ2-1,TRBV30,TRBD1,.,CAWSLGQGPYNEQFF,TGTGCCTGGAGTCTAGGACAGGGGCCTTACAATGAGCAGTTCTTC
TRBJ1-2,TRBV6-5,.,.,CASRPGLYYGYTF,TGTGCCAGCAGACCCGGACTGTACTATGGCTACACCTTC
TRBJ2-7,TRBV5-6,TRBD1,once,CASSIGTGGTYSYEQYF,TGTGCCAGCAGCATCGGGACAGGGGGGACCTACTCCTACGAGCAGTACTTC
TRBJ2-6,TRBV14,TRBD1,.,CASSHPGTGKGANVLTF,TGTGCCAGCAGCCATCCCGGGACAGGGAAAGGGGCCAACGTCCTGACTTTC
TRBJ1-5,TRBV19,.,once,CASSRLGGYGSNQPQHF,TGTGCCAGTAGTCGACTCGGGGGATACGGGAGCAATCAGCCCCAGCATTTT
TRBJ2-5,TRBV28,.,.,CASTQGQETQYF,TGTGCCAGCACCCAGGGGCAAGAGACCCAGTACTTC
TRBJ2-7,TRBV19,TRBD1,.,CATSSGTGDYEQYF,TGTGCCACCTCGTCAGGGACAGGGGATTACGAGCAGTACTTC
TRBJ2-2,TRBV3-1/TRBV3-2,.,once,CASSTQRNTGELFF,TGTGCCAGCAGTACACAGAGAAACACCGGGGAGCTGTTTTTT
TRBJ2-1,TRBV2,.,.,CASTGVGTEQFF,TGTGCCAGCACGGGGGTAGGGACTGAGCAGTTCTTC
TRBJ2-4,TRBV11-2,.,.,CASSTEGIGIIIQYF,TGTGCCAGCAGCACCGAGGGAATAGGGATTATCATTCAGTACTTC
TRBJ2-2,TRBV7-6,TRBD2,.,CASSLRVAGGPTNTGELFF,TGTGCCAGCAGCTTACGAGTAGCGGGAGGGCCGACGAACACCGGGGAGCTGTTTTTT
TRBJ2-1,TRBV24-1,TRBD1,.,CATSDPYGTGGYNEQFF,TGTGCCACCAGTGATCCTTACGGGACAGGGGGATACAATGAGCAGTTCTTC
TRBJ2-7,TRBV10-2,.,.,CASSEYRGTEQYF,TGCGCCAGCAGTGAGTACCGGGGAACCGAGCAGTACTTC
TRBJ2-7,TRBV19,TRBD1,.,CASSTYGQGAYEQYF,TGTGCCAGTAGTACATATGGACAGGGCGCCTACGAGCAGTACTTC
TRBJ2-1,TRBV7-9,.,.,CASSFVEVHNEQFF,TGTGCCAGCAGCTTCGTGGAGGTGCACAATGAGCAGTTCTTC
TRBJ2-7,TRBV11-1,TRBD1,.,CASSRGDRAYEQYF,TGTGCCAGCAGCCGCGGGGACAGGGCCTACGAGCAGTACTTC
TRBJ2-7,TRBV28,.,.,CASTSEGYEQYF,TGTGCCAGCACCTCGGAGGGGTACGAGCAGTACTTC
TRBJ2-7,TRBV6-5,.,.,CASSYSPGSYEQYF,TGTGCCAGCAGTTACTCGCCGGGATCCTACGAGCAGTACTTC
TRBJ1-1,TRBV6-5,.,.,CASLVATEAFF,TGTGCCAGCCTAGTGGCCACTGAAGCTTTCTTT
TRBJ2-5,TRBV4-2,.,.,CASSQGDSRETQYF,TGTGCCAGCAGCCAAGGGGACTCCAGGGAGACCCAGTACTTC
TRBJ2-1,TRBV2,TRBD2,.,CASSKGLAQSYNEQFF,TGTGCCAGCAGCAAGGGACTAGCGCAATCGTACAATGAGCAGTTCTTC
TRBJ2-1,TRBV13,.,.,CASSPGLDQNEQFF,TGTGCCAGCAGCCCGGGACTTGACCAAAATGAGCAGTTCTTC
TRBJ1-2,TRBV3-1/TRBV3-2,TRBD1,.,CASSQRGQERATSNYGYTF,TGTGCCAGCAGCCAGAGGGGACAGGAGAGAGCGACTTCTAACTATGGCTACACCTTC
TRBJ2-1,TRBV23-1,.,.,CASSHIYQSDREDQFF,TGCGCCAGCAGTCACATTTACCAGAGCGACAGGGAGGATCAGTTCTTC
TRBJ2-7,TRBV11-2,TRBD1,.,CASSLGFGQGSYEQYF,TGTGCCAGCAGCTTAGGTTTCGGACAGGGGTCCTACGAGCAGTACTTC
TRBJ2-1,TRBV4-1,.,.,CASSQVAYSGPNDEQFF,TGCGCCAGCAGCCAAGTGGCGTACTCAGGGCCTAATGATGAGCAGTTCTTC
TRBJ2-3,TRBV29-1,TRBD1,.,CSVGGRRGQSGTGDTQYF,TGCAGCGTTGGAGGCCGTAGGGGGCAAAGTGGTACAGGAGATACGCAGTATTTT
TRBJ2-2,TRBV2,.,.,CASSEIQMNTGELFF,TGTGCCAGCAGTGAAATTCAGATGAACACCGGGGAGCTGTTTTTT
TRBJ2-7,TRBV19,TRBD1,.,CASSLPGQGAQQYF,TGTGCCAGTAGTCTACCGGGACAGGGGGCCCAGCAGTACTTC
TRBJ1-1,TRBV19,.,once,CASHPGLTRTSNTEAFF,TGTGCCAGCCACCCAGGCCTCACAAGGACAAGTAACACTGAAGCTTTCTTT
TRBJ1-5,TRBV2,TRBD1,.,CASSVGDRGPQHF,TGTGCCAGCAGTGTAGGGGACAGGGGGCCCCAGCATTTT